One and the same sample provided the 14 T cell receptor beta chains below, sequenced in a study of T cells after posttransplantation cyclophosphamide. Treatment was busulfan-fludarabine conditioning, a marrow graft, and cyclophosphamide on days +3 and +4. The data were produced by immunoSEQ multiplex PCR, yet TCRdb's version contains in-frame clones alone and is incomplete. The repertoire consists of roughly 20,000 clones, with around 70% occurring once and the leading ten covering 25% to 35%. This specimen consisted of PBMCs, obtained after an allogeneic stem cell transplant with post-transplant cyclophosphamide. Source of these receptors: a male patient younger than 45 who received an allogeneic stem cell transplant from a related donor, was CMV-positive, and had acute GVHD only. Some T cells may arise from the graft donor.

This clone came up once. The gene calls are TRBV7-9 and TRBJ2-3, with 11 bases that match TRBD2. J gave up 2 bases and V 5 bases, and 9 bases lay outside the gene matches. CDR1 is SEHNR and CDR2 is FQNEAQ in the germline V gene (reference sequence). The CDR3 spans 17 residues. CDR3 sequence reads: CASSRHSGGVDTDTQYF. DNA of the CDR3: TGTGCCAGCAGCAGACATAGCGGGGGGGTAGACACAGATACGCAGTATTTT.

The chain employs TRBV5-4 and TRBJ1-3, with 9 positions matching TRBD1. Trimming took 0 bases from V and 2 from J; bases not matched to a gene: 0. The CDR3 runs 15 residues. Germline V gene sequence: CDR1 SGHNT, CDR2 YYREEE (reference sequence). In nucleotides, the CDR3 is TGTGCCAGCAGCTTGGGGACAGGGGCTGGAAACACCATATATTTT. It yields the protein CASSLGTGAGNTIYF.

The gene calls are TRBV19 and TRBJ2-3, with TRBD1 as a possible D gene (5 bases). Trimming removed 3 bases at V and 2 bases at J, with 18 bases between. The germline CDR1 and CDR2 sequences are LNHDA and SQIVND (reference sequence). The CDR3 covers 17 residues. The CDR3 nucleotides are TGTGCCAGTAGTATTCACCACCGCGGACAAATCACAGATACGCAGTATTTT. It codes for CASSIHHRGQITDTQYF.

V usage is TRBV11-2 and J usage is TRBJ2-7; maybe TRBD2 (6 bases). The CDR3 is made up of 15 amino acids. The ends were cut back, 0 bases at V and 2 bases at J, with 11 bases in the middle. The germline V gene encodes CDR1 SGHAT and CDR2 FQNNGV. CDR3 in DNA: TGTGCCAGCAGCTTAGATCAAGGAGGGGCCTACGAGCAGTACTTC. It is translated as CASSLDQGGAYEQYF.

This chain links TRBV5-5 with TRBJ1-2, with D unclear. The germline CDR1 and CDR2 sequences are SGHKS and YYEKEE (reference sequence). The V and J ends lost 4 bases and 2 bases respectively, with 9 bases between them. The CDR3 is made up of 13 amino acids. The CDR3 spells CASSLFPNYGYTF. The CDR3 DNA is TGTGCCAGCAGCCTATTCCCAAACTATGGCTACACCTTC.

The gene calls are TRBV11-2 and TRBJ1-1, with 7 bases matching TRBD1. In germline, CDR1 is SGHAT, CDR2 FQNNGV. V was clipped by 4 bases and J by 4 bases; unmatched bases: 9. The CDR3 spans 15 residues. CDR3 protein: CASSSSDRVGTEAFF. In DNA, the CDR3 is TGTGCCAGCAGCTCCAGTGACAGGGTAGGCACTGAAGCTTTCTTT.

The V call is TRBV5-1, the J call TRBJ2-2; D remains ambiguous. V was trimmed by 0 bases and J by 2 bases, leaving 5 bases between them. This CDR3 spans 14 amino acids. Germline CDR1 is SGHRS and CDR2 is YFSETQ. CDR3 loop: CASSLGHNTGELFF. CDR3 nucleotide sequence: TGCGCCAGCAGCTTGGGACACAACACCGGGGAGCTGTTTTTT. Full variable domain (rest looked up from reference TRBV5-1 and TRBJ2-2): KAGVTQTPRYLIKTRGQQVTLSCSPISGHRSVSWYQQTPGQGLQFLFEYFSETQRNKGNFPGRFSGRQFSNSRSEMNVSTLELGDSALYLCASSLGHNTGELFFGEGSRLTVL.

The chain carries TRBV11-3 and TRBJ1-1; 7 bases match TRBD1. The CDR3 is made up of 14 amino acids. The V segment lost 1 base and the J segment 4 bases; nucleotides outside the gene matches: 3. In germline, CDR1 is SGHNT, CDR2 YENEEA. CDR3 in amino acids: CASSLAGGVTEAFF. The CDR3 nucleotides read TGTGCCAGCAGCTTAGCAGGGGGAGTCACTGAAGCTTTCTTT.

This chain links TRBV6-4 with TRBJ2-1, with 7 bases lining up with TRBD1. The junction had 1 base not matched to a gene; V was cut back by 0 bases and J by 2 bases. This CDR3 is 15 amino acids long. Germline V gene lookup returns CDR1 MRHNA and CDR2 SNTAGT. The chain's CDR3 is CASSDSTGPYNEQFF. The CDR3 DNA is TGTGCCAGCAGTGACTCGACAGGGCCCTACAATGAGCAGTTCTTC.

V and J are TRBV5-6 and TRBJ2-1; a weak D match, TRBD1 (5 bases). This CDR3 contains 15 residues. V lost 0 bases and J 0 bases, leaving 7 bases between the germline ends. The V gene's germline CDR1 is SGHDT and CDR2 YYEEEE. CDR3 sequence reads: CASSLGGNSYNEQFF. The DNA of the CDR3 is TGTGCCAGCAGCTTGGGGGGCAACTCCTACAATGAGCAGTTCTTC.

This chain uses TRBV28 with TRBJ2-1; TRBD2 matches at 8 bases. The germline gives CDR1 MDHEN, CDR2 SYDVKM. This CDR3 comprises 15 residues. Unmatched junction bases numbered 7, after V lost 5 bases and J lost 4 bases. CDR3 sequence: CASSAFSGEYNEQFF. Written as DNA, the CDR3 is TGTGCCAGCAGTGCCTTTAGCGGGGAATACAATGAGCAGTTCTTC.

The chain recombines TRBV6-6 with TRBJ2-4; 7 bases match TRBD1. CDR1 MNHNY and CDR2 SVGAGI come from the germline V gene (reference sequence). The V gene end was trimmed by 5 bases and the J gene end by 7 bases; junction bases not matched to a gene: 8. The CDR3 runs to 14 residues. The CDR3 DNA reads TGTGCCAGCAGTGGGACAGTAAATAAGAACATTCAGTACTTC. Its protein product is CASSGTVNKNIQYF.

The chain joins TRBV5-4 to TRBJ2-5; a possible D gene is TRBD1 (6 bases). The CDR3 sequence is 15 residues long. V lost 4 bases, J lost 5 bases, and 18 bases lay in between. Germline values: CDR1 SGHNT, CDR2 YYREEE (reference sequence). The CDR3 loop is CASSTRGADWETQYF. The CDR3 DNA reads as TGTGCCAGCAGCACCAGGGGAGCCGATTGGGAGACCCAGTACTTC.

The gene calls are TRBV7-8 and TRBJ1-6; 7 nucleotides agree with TRBD1. Germline-derived CDR1 and CDR2 are SGHVS and FQNEAQ. The CDR3 loop spans 15 amino acids. V lost 5 bases and J lost 5; bases outside the gene matches: 6. Here the CDR3 reads CASSRYGQDNSPLHF. The CDR3 coding sequence is TGTGCCAGCAGCCGTTACGGACAGGATAATTCACCCCTCCACTTT.